The present entry profiles one T cell receptor beta chain with its context. This sample is part of a study of blood T cell repertoires in COVID-19. Study-wide background: T cells, B-cell-depleted T cells, or PBMCs provided the cDNA or gDNA that served as material.

This table comes from immunoSEQ multiplex PCR, and its TCRdb copy is limited to in-frame clones, with some not included. Of about 410,000 clones in the sample, roughly 88% are singletons; the top ten hold 0.6%. Losses at the gene ends were 6 bases for V and 1 base for J; bases not matched to a gene: 6. Germline V gene data show CDR1 as SGHRS and CDR2 as YFSETQ. This CDR3 is built from 14 residues. Enrolled through a virtual design, the participants were between about 18 and 100 years of age and came from approximately 25 US areas. Participants' own reports of clinical history determined their cohort assignment.

The V gene is TRBV5-1, the J gene TRBJ1-1, with 7 bases that match TRBD1. The clonotype was recovered from a man aged 18-30 years who had recovered from COVID-19. Material for sequencing was PBMCs or T cells enriched from blood (not recorded which). The CDR3 nucleotides are TGCGCCAGCACCACAGGGGAAGAGAACACTGAAGCTTTCTTT. Translated, it gives CASTTGEENTEAFF.